This T cell receptor (beta chain) was sequenced in a study of response to subunit inactivated influenza vaccine. Study observations and caveats: Researchers suggested that each seasonal influenza vaccination recruits few new T cells.

This clonotype was counted a few times. The target antigen is unknown. From the RT-PCR reads, TCRdb called clonotypes with MiXCR, one entry per CDR3 protein. This sample carries about 240,000 distinct CDR3 sequences, 12% of them seen once, and the ten largest clones take about 7.8%. Sequencing was performed on non-naive T cells sorted from PBMCs, taken less than 15 days before vaccination. The sequence was obtained from a man aged 45-60 years who received an inactivated influenza vaccine.

CDR3 loop: CASSPSTSGRNTGELFF. In DNA, the CDR3 is TGTGCCAGCTCACCATCGACTAGCGGGAGGAACACCGGGGAGCTGTTTTTT. The rearrangement joins TRBV18 to TRBJ2-2; the match to TRBD2 covers 12 bases. Germline assignment: CDR1 KGHSH and CDR2 LQKENI. V shed 2 bases and J 1 base; nucleotides not matched to a gene: 2. The CDR3 extends over 17 amino acids.